This T cell receptor beta chain came from a study of cytomegalovirus exposure and HLA in healthy donors. The study, taken as a whole, reports: The CMV antigen specificity of a few CMV-associated chains was confirmed through in vitro analysis. In an earlier analysis, most TCR beta V segments were productive about 90% or about 30% of the time. Across donors, presence/absence analyses took sequencing depth to be roughly uniform. Most sequenced TCRs were rare (though some public TCRs occurred in many donors).

Comment on this clone: Antigen unknown.

Trimming left V 4 bases short and J 3 bases short, with 19 bases between. CDR1 is SGHRS, CDR2 YFSETQ, per germline. The CDR3 length is 17 residues. PCR employed 60 Vbeta and 13 Jbeta primers. The method was immunoSEQ multiplex PCR; TCRdb's version includes in-frame clones alone and lacks a portion of them. This table has some 160,000 clones, 79% appearing once. The chain combines TRBV5-1 with TRBJ2-2; D might be TRBD1 (6 bases). The source is a woman between 40 and 50 years old in good health and CMV-seronegative. Sequencing was carried out using PBMCs. Here the CDR3 DNA reads TGCGCCAGCAGCCGCATAACCACAGGGATACACACCGGGGAGCTGTTTTTT. Translated: CASSRITTGIHTGELFF.